This TCR beta chain was sequenced during a study of blood T cells in healthy people across ages. Concerning this clonotype: The junction departs from the called germline gene at one end, perhaps through a read error.

Next came a second PCR, run for 7 to 11 cycles, which used a sample-barcoded 5' primer along with a J-beta primer mix. TCRdb redid the calling of the 5' RACE reads with MiXCR, one entry per CDR3 protein. The sample lists some 760,000 distinct CDR3 sequences, 25% seen once, with under 9.5% in the top ten. The germline V gene encodes CDR1 MGHRA and CDR2 YSYEKL. The CDR3 spans 15 residues. With each sample, at least 5 micrograms of total RNA were extracted. The data also belong to a second study, concerning T cells of mothers and their children.

The rearrangement links TRBV4-1 to TRBJ2-5; D is unclear. The sample was blood. This receptor was taken from a boy aged 5-17 years in good health. The CDR3 coding sequence is TGCGCCAGCAGCCAAGTCATTTCGGTGGAAGAGGCCCAGTACTTC. Protein: CASSQVISVEEAQYF.